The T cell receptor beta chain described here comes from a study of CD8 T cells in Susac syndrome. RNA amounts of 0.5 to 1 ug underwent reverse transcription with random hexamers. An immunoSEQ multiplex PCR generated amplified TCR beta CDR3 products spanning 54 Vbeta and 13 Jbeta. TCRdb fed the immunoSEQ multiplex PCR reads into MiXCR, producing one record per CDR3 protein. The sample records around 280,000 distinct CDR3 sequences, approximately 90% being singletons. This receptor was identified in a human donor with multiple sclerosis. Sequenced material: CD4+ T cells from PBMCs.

DNA for the CDR3: TGTGCCAGCAGCTTAGCATCAGGGGGTGGCGGGGAGACCCAGTACTTC. It translates to CASSLASGGGGETQYF. V gene TRBV7-2 combines with J gene TRBJ2-5, with 7 bases identical to TRBD1. CDR3 length equals 16 residues. V was pared by 0 bases and J by 5 bases, with 9 bases of the junction left unmatched. Germline V gene data show CDR1 as SGHTA and CDR2 as FQGNSA.